Listed here is a single T cell receptor (beta chain). Clones were sequenced by immunoSEQ multiplex PCR, and TCRdb holds only the in-frame ones, with some missing. This sample yields 22,000 or so clones, of which about 93% are seen a single time; approximately 7% belongs to the top ten. Trimming took 5 bases from V and 10 from J; bases not matched to a gene: 7. Germline V gives CDR1 MDHEN, CDR2 SYDVKM. CDR3 length: 15 residues. These data belong to a study of T cell changes during pregnancy in multiple sclerosis. Sequencing was performed on CD8+ T cells from peripheral blood mononuclear cells, taken in the third trimester of pregnancy. This sequence originates from a female donor with multiple sclerosis, enrolled in a pregnancy study. The chain employs TRBV28 and TRBJ2-1, with 14 bases identical to TRBD2. CDR3 nucleotides: TGTGCCAGCAGTGCCGGACTAGCGGGAGGACGGGAGCAGTTCTTC. Translated, it gives CASSAGLAGGREQFF. Filled out from reference TRBV28 and TRBJ2-1, the complete variable domain reads DVKVTQSSRYLVKRTGEKVFLECVQDMDHENMFWYRQDPGLGLRLIYFSYDVKMKEKGDIPEGYSVSREKKERFSLILESASTNQTSMYLCASSAGLAGGREQFFGPGTRLTVL.